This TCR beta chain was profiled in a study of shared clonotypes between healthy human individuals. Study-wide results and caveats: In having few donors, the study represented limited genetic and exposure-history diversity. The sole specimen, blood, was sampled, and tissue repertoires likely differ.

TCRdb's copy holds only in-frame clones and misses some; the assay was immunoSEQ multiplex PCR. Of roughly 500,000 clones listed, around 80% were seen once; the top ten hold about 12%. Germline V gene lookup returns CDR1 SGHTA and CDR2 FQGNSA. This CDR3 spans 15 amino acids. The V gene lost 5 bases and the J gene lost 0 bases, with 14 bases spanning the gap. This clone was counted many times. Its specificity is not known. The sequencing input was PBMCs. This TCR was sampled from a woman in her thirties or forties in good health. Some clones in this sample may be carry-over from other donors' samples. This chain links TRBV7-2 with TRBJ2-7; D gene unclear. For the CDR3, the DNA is TGTGCCAGCAGCCTAGGACCTATGAGCTCCTACGAGCAGTACTTC. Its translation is CASSLGPMSSYEQYF.